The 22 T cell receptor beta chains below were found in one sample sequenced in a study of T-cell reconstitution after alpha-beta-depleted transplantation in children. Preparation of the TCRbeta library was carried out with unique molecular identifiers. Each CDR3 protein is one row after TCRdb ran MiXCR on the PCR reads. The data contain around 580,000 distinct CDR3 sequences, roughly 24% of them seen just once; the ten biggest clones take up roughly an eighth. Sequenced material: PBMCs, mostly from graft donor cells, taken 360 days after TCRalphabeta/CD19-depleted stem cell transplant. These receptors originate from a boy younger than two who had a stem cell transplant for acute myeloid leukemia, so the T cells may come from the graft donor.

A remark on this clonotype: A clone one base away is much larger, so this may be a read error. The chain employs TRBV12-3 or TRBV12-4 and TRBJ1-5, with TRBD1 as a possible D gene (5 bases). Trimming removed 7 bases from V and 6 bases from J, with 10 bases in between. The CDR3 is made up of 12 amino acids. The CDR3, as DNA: TGTGCCAGCACCCCGGGGGGTCAGCCCCAGCATTTT. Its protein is CASTPGGQPQHF.

The CDR3 coding sequence is TGTGCCAGCAGCCCAATACCGACAGGAAAGGGTGAGCAGTTCTTC. Its protein is CASSPIPTGKGEQFF. The V gene is TRBV11-1, the J gene TRBJ2-1; possible D gene TRBD1, 6 bases. The CDR3 has 15 amino acids. Germline V gene data show CDR1 as SGHAT and CDR2 as FQDESV (reference sequence). V was shortened by 5 bases and J by 9 bases, with 20 bases between the two germline ends. Full variable domain (rest looked up from reference TRBV11-1 and TRBJ2-1): EAEVAQSPRYKITEKSQAVAFWCDPISGHATLYWYRQILGQGPELLVQFQDESVVDDSQLPKDRFSAERLKGVDSTLKIQPAELGDSAMYLCASSPIPTGKGEQFFGPGTRLTVL.

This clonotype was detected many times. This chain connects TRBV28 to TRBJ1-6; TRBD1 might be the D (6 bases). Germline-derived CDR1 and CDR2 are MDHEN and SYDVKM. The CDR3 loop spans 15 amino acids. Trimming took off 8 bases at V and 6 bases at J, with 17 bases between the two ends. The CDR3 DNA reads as TGTGCCAGCCTTGTAATCGGGGGCGGTAATTCACCCCTCCACTTT. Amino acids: CASLVIGGGNSPLHF.

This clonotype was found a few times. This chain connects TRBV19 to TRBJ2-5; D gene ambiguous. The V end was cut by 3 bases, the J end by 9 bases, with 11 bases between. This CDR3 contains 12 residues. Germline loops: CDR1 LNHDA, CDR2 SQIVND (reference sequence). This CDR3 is CASSMPPGAQYF. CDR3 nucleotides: TGTGCCAGTAGTATGCCCCCTGGGGCCCAGTACTTC.

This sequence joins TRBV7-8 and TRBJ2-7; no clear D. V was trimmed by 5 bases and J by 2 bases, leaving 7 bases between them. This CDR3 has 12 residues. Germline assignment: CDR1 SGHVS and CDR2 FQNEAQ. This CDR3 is CASSPHAYEQYF. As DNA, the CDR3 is TGTGCCAGCAGCCCGCATGCCTACGAGCAGTACTTC.

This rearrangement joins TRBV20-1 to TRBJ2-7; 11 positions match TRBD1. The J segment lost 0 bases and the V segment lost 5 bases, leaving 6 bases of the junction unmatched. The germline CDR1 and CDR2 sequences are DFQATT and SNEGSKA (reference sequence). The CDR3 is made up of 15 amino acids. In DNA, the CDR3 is TGCAGTGCTCTACCTGGGACAGGGGGCTCCTACGAGCAGTACGTC. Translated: CSALPGTGGSYEQYV.

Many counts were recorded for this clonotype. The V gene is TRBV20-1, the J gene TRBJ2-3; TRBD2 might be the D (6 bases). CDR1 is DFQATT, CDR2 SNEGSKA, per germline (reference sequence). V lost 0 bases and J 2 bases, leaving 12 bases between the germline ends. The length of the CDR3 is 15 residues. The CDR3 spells CSAREIRRDTDTQYF. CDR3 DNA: TGCAGTGCTAGAGAGATAAGGAGGGACACAGATACGCAGTATTTT.

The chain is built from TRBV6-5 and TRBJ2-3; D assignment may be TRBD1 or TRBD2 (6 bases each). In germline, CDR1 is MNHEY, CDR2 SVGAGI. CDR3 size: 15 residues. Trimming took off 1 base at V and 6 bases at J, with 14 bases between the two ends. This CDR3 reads CASSYFPLGGDTQYF. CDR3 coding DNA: TGTGCCAGCAGTTACTTCCCGCTAGGGGGGGATACGCAGTATTTT.

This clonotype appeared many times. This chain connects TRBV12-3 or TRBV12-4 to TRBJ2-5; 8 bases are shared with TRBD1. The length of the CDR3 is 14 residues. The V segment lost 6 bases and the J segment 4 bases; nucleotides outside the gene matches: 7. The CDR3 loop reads CASRATGVRETQYF. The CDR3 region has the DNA TGTGCCAGCAGGGCGACAGGGGTCAGAGAGACCCAGTACTTC.

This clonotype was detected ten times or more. CDR3 loop: CSVVGRLAETPPEFF. The CDR3 DNA reads TGCAGCGTTGTGGGGCGACTAGCGGAGACTCCCCCTGAGTTCTTC. V gene TRBV29-1 combines with J gene TRBJ2-1, with 9 bases identical to TRBD2. The ends lost 4 bases at V and 14 bases at J; junction bases unmatched: 18. The CDR3 contains 15 residues. The V gene's germline CDR1 is SQVTM and CDR2 ANQGSEA.

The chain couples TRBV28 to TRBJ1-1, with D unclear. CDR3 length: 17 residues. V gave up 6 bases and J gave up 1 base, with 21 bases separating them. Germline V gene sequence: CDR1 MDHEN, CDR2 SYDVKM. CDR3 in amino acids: CASSTRRVTGGNTEAFF. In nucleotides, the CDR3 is TGTGCCAGCAGCACGAGGAGGGTCACGGGCGGGAACACTGAAGCTTTCTTT.

CDR3 loop: CSARRGAGTGELFF. In nucleotides, the CDR3 is TGCAGTGCTAGACGGGGGGCAGGGACCGGGGAGCTGTTTTTT. This rearrangement joins TRBV20-1 to TRBJ2-2, with D perhaps TRBD2 (7 bases). V shed 2 bases and J shed 5 bases, with 12 bases lying between them. The CDR3 runs 14 residues. Germline lookup yields CDR1 DFQATT and CDR2 SNEGSKA (reference sequence).

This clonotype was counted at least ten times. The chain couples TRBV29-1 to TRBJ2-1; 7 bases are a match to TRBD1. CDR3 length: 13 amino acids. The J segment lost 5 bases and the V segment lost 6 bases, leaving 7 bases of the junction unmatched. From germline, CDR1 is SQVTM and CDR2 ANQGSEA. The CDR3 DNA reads TGCAGCGTCCACCCGGGACAGAACAATGAGCAGTTCTTC. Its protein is CSVHPGQNNEQFF.

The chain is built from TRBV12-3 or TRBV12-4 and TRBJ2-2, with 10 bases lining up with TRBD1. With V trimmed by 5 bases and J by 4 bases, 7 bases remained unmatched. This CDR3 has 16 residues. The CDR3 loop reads CASSHRQGAPTGELFF. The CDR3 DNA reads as TGTGCCAGCAGTCACAGACAGGGGGCGCCCACCGGGGAGCTGTTTTTT.

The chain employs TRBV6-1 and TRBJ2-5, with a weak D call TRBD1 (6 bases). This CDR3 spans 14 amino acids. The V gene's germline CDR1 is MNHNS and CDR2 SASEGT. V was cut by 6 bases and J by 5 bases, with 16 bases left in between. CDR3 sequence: CASRQDSTRETQYF. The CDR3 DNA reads TGTGCCAGCAGACAGGACAGCACCCGGGAGACCCAGTACTTC.

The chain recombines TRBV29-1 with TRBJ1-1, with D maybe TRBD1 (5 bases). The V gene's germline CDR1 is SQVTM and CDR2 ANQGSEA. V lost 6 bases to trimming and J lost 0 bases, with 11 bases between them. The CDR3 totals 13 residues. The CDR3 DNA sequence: TGCAGCGTCCCCTGGGGGGTGAACACTGAAGCTTTCTTT. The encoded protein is CSVPWGVNTEAFF. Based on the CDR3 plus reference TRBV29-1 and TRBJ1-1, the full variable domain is SAVISQKPSRDICQRGTSLTIQCQVDSQVTMMFWYRQQPGQSLTLIATANQGSEATYESGFVIDKFPISRPNLTFSTLTVSNMSPEDSSIYLCSVPWGVNTEAFFGQGTRLTVV.

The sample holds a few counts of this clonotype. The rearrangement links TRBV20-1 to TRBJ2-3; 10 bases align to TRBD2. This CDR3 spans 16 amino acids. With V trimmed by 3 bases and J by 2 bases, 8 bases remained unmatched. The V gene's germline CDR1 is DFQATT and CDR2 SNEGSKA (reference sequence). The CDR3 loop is CSASELAGAFTDTQYF. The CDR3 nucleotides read TGCAGTGCTAGTGAGCTAGCGGGGGCATTCACAGATACGCAGTATTTT.

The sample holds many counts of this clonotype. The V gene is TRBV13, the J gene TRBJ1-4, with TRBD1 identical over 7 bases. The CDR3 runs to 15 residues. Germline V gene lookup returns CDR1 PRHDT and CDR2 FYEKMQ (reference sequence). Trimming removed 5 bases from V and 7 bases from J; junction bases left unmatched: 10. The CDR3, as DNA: TGTGCCAGCAGCGAGACAGGGATTACTCCTGAAAAACTGTTTTTT. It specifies CASSETGITPEKLFF.

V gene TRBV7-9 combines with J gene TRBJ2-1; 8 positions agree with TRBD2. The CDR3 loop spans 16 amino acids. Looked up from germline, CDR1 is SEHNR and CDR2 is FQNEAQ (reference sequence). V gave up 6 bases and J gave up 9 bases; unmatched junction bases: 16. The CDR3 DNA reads TGTGCCAGCAGAATGGGTTTGCGGGGGGCGTCCCTTGAGCAGTTCTTC. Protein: CASRMGLRGASLEQFF.

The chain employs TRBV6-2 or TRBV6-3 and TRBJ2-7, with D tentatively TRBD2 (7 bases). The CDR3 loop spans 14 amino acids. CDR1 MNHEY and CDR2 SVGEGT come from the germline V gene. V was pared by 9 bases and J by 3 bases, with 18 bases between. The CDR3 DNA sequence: TGTGCCAGTCGAAGGGGGGGAACACACTACGAGCAGTACTTC. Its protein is CASRRGGTHYEQYF.

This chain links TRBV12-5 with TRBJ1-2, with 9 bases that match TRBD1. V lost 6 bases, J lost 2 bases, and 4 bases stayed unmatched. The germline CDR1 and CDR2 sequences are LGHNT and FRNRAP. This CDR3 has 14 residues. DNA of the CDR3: TGTGCTAGTGGCCCCGGACAGGGGAACTATGGCTACACCTTC. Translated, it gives CASGPGQGNYGYTF.

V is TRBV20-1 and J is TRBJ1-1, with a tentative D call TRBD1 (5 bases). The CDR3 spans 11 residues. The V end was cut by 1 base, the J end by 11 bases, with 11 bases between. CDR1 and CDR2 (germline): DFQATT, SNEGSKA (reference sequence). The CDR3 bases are TGCAGTGCTAGAGGGACATTTGGGGCTTTCTTT. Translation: CSARGTFGAFF.